This note documents a single T cell receptor beta chain sequence. Its target is unknown. The PCR employed 60 Vbeta primers together with 13 Jbeta primers. Generated by immunoSEQ multiplex PCR, the TCRdb table keeps only in-frame clones and is missing some. The sample records about 120,000 clones, 78% being singletons. The data belong to a study of cytomegalovirus exposure and HLA in healthy donors. Points from the study as a whole: The majority of TCR sequences were rare, yet some public TCRs appeared in many donors. An analysis that was carried out later associated 17,000 or so TCR beta sequences with HLA alleles at 0.05 false discovery rate.

Donors were ostensibly healthy at sampling, although undocumented immune exposures were probable. The receptor's source is a woman in her twenties or thirties in good health and CMV-seropositive. The sequenced sample was PBMCs.

DNA of the CDR3: TGCGCCAGCAGCTCTGGGACTAGCGGAGGAGACGAGCAGTACTTC. Translated, it gives CASSSGTSGGDEQYF. The J gene is TRBJ2-7, the V gene TRBV5-1, with 11 bases that match TRBD2. Germline CDR1 reads SGHRS; CDR2 reads YFSETQ. Losses at the gene ends were 3 bases for V and 5 bases for J; bases not matched to a gene: 7. The CDR3 totals 15 residues.